The 24 T cell receptor beta chains presented below share a single source sample, sequenced in a study of post-analysis software for immune sequencing data. These receptors' targets are unknown. Study conclusions and caveats: Elevated frequency relative to controls characterized roughly five TRBV segments in patients, TRBV5-6, TRBV5-1 and TRBV20-1 among them.

Unique molecular identifiers were carried by the TCR beta cDNA libraries. TCRdb reanalysed the PCR reads using MiXCR and keeps one entry per CDR3 protein. The sample lists hundreds of thousands of distinct CDR3 sequences, 44% seen once, with around 1.7% in the top ten. What was sequenced was blood. These receptors all stem from a girl between 5 and 17 years old with multiple sclerosis.

This clonotype was seen only once. The CDR3 protein is CSVDPTGASYEQYF. CDR3 coding DNA: TGCAGCGTTGATCCCACAGGCGCATCCTACGAGCAGTACTTC. The chain combines TRBV29-1 with TRBJ2-7; a possible D gene is TRBD1 (5 bases). V lost 3 bases, J lost 1 base, and 13 bases lay in between. Germline V lookup: CDR1 SQVTM, CDR2 ANQGSEA. This CDR3 spans 14 amino acids.

This clonotype has just a few counts. The genes are TRBV12-3 or TRBV12-4 and TRBJ2-1; the D is unclear. The CDR3 is 13 amino acids. V was clipped by 3 bases and J by 3 bases, with 6 bases between them. DNA for the CDR3: TGTGCCAGCAGTTTCTCCGTCTACAATGAGCAGTTCTTC. It codes for CASSFSVYNEQFF.

The genes are TRBV20-1 and TRBJ1-5, with 12 positions matching TRBD1. The CDR3 covers 13 residues. Germline CDR1 DFQATT, CDR2 SNEGSKA (reference sequence). Losses at the gene ends were 6 bases for V and 7 bases for J; bases not matched to a gene: 4. The CDR3 here is CSAGTGGRQPQHF. CDR3 DNA sequence: TGCAGTGCGGGGACAGGGGGCAGGCAGCCCCAGCATTTT.

This clonotype was seen a handful of times. This chain connects TRBV7-9 to TRBJ1-2; the D gene is possibly TRBD1 (6 bases). Germline-derived CDR1 and CDR2 are SEHNR and FQNEAQ (reference sequence). The CDR3 contains 15 residues. V lost 3 bases and J 0 bases, leaving 11 bases between the germline ends. This chain's CDR3 is CASSFLGQTNYGYTF. CDR3 nucleotides: TGTGCCAGCAGCTTCCTTGGACAGACTAACTATGGCTACACCTTC.

The chain has TRBV9 and TRBJ1-2; D gene unclear. The V end lost 2 bases, the J end lost 4 bases, and 6 bases lay between the germline ends. Germline V gene sequence: CDR1 SGDLS, CDR2 YYNGEE. The CDR3 loop spans 12 amino acids. The CDR3 coding sequence is TGTGCCAGCAGCGTTGGCCGCTATGGCTACACCTTC. Amino acid sequence: CASSVGRYGYTF.

The rearrangement joins TRBV12-3 or TRBV12-4 to TRBJ1-1; 7 nucleotides agree with TRBD1. The CDR3 is made up of 15 amino acids. V lost 6 bases to trimming and J lost 4 bases; unmatched junction nucleotides: 11. The CDR3 DNA is TGTGCCAGCAGCTTAAACAGGGGTTTCGGCACTGAAGCTTTCTTT. Amino acid sequence: CASSLNRGFGTEAFF.

CDR3 region: CASSTGTGVQHF. CDR3 in DNA: TGTGCCAGCAGTACTGGGACAGGGGTCCAGCATTTT. This chain connects TRBV12-3 or TRBV12-4 to TRBJ1-5, with 10 bases aligning to TRBD1. The V segment lost 5 bases and the J segment 12 bases; nucleotides outside the gene matches: 4. The CDR3 totals 12 residues.

The V call is TRBV6-5, the J call TRBJ1-2; D perhaps matches TRBD1 (5 bases). V lost 6 bases, J lost 4 bases, and 15 bases lay in between. From germline, CDR1 is MNHEY and CDR2 SVGAGI. This CDR3 has 14 amino acids. The CDR3 DNA is TGTGCCAGCAGCCCGCTGGGGGGGATCTATGGCTACACCTTC. This codes for CASSPLGGIYGYTF.

This clonotype was seen at least ten times. This chain uses TRBV6-5 with TRBJ1-2, with D hard to call. The V end was cut by 3 bases, the J end by 4 bases, with 9 bases between. The V gene's germline CDR1 is MNHEY and CDR2 SVGAGI. The CDR3 loop spans 13 amino acids. CDR3 bases: TGTGCCAGCAGTTATAGTGGCAGCTATGGCTACACCTTC. It specifies CASSYSGSYGYTF.

The sample holds a few counts of this clonotype. This chain uses TRBV12-3 or TRBV12-4 with TRBJ2-1, with 12 bases that match TRBD2. The CDR3 spans 16 residues. Trimming took 6 bases from V and 8 from J; bases not matched to a gene: 11. CDR3 sequence: CASSYRLAGVGDEQFF. The CDR3 bases are TGTGCCAGCAGCTACCGACTAGCGGGAGTTGGCGATGAGCAGTTCTTC.

The chain is built from TRBV12-3 or TRBV12-4 and TRBJ2-3, with D perhaps being TRBD1 or TRBD2 (5 bases each). Trimming took off 1 base at V and 3 bases at J, with 11 bases between the two ends. There are 15 residues in the CDR3. The CDR3: CASSLGDAPTDTQYF. CDR3 nucleotide sequence: TGTGCCAGCAGTTTAGGGGACGCTCCAACAGATACGCAGTATTTT.

The rearrangement links TRBV12-3 or TRBV12-4 to TRBJ1-1; D is perhaps TRBD1 (5 bases). The CDR3 runs to 12 residues. V was cut by 6 bases and J by 8 bases, with 13 bases left in between. The DNA of the CDR3 is TGTGCCAGCAGCCATGGGGCAGTCGAAGCTTTCTTT. Its protein is CASSHGAVEAFF.

This clonotype turned up a few times. V gene TRBV12-3 or TRBV12-4 combines with J gene TRBJ2-5; D is possibly TRBD2 (6 bases). The ends were cut back, 6 bases at V and 4 bases at J, with 9 bases in the middle. The CDR3 contains 12 residues. DNA for the CDR3: TGTGCCAGCAGCGCGGGACGAGAGACCCAGTACTTC. This gives the protein CASSAGRETQYF.

This clonotype was counted between two and nine times. The chain uses TRBV5-1 and TRBJ2-7; 10 positions match TRBD1. The CDR3 is 16 amino acids. Germline V gene sequence: CDR1 SGHRS, CDR2 YFSETQ. V shed 4 bases, J shed 3 bases, and the junction held 10 bases outside the gene matches. The CDR3 DNA reads as TGCGCCAGCAGCGATGGAGGACAGGGGGTCTTCTACGAGCAGTACTTC. It translates to CASSDGGQGVFYEQYF.

The genes are TRBV4-2 and TRBJ2-5; 8 bases line up with TRBD2. Trimming removed 6 bases from V and 2 bases from J; junction bases left unmatched: 8. Germline V lookup: CDR1 LGHNA, CDR2 YNFKEQ. This CDR3 comprises 15 residues. Written as DNA, the CDR3 is TGTGCCAGCAGTCAGTGGAGCGGGGGACAAGAGACCCAGTACTTC. It yields the protein CASSQWSGGQETQYF.

The V gene is TRBV7-6, the J gene TRBJ1-1, with D hard to call. Germline V gene sequence: CDR1 SGHVS, CDR2 FNYEAQ. The CDR3 has 12 residues. Trimming stripped 5 bases from V and 5 bases from J, with 9 bases between. CDR3 DNA: TGTGCCAGCAGCGGACGGAAAACTGAAGCTTTCTTT. Translation: CASSGRKTEAFF.

The rearrangement uses TRBV5-5 and TRBJ1-2; D is ambiguous. The CDR3 is made up of 12 amino acids. Deletions cut 2 bases from V and 7 bases from J, with 9 bases between. Germline CDR1 SGHKS, CDR2 YYEKEE (reference sequence). CDR3 coding DNA: TGTGCCAGCAGCTTAGACTCAGGTGGCTACACCTTC. It specifies CASSLDSGGYTF.

CDR3 DNA: TGTGCCAGCAGGGGGACAGGGGCCCACACCGGGGAGCTGTTTTTT. Amino acids: CASRGTGAHTGELFF. The chain couples TRBV2 to TRBJ2-2, with TRBD1 matching 10 bases. Germline assignment: CDR1 SNHLY and CDR2 FYNNEI. The J segment lost 3 bases and the V segment lost 6 bases, leaving 4 bases of the junction unmatched. The length of the CDR3 is 15 residues.

The chain has TRBV29-1 and TRBJ1-2; D not certain. Trimming removed 0 bases at V and 11 bases at J, with 16 bases between. The CDR3 loop spans 13 amino acids. Germline CDR1 SQVTM, CDR2 ANQGSEA. The CDR3 loop is CSVEDQSFQEYTF. As DNA, the CDR3 is TGCAGCGTTGAAGATCAGTCTTTTCAGGAATACACCTTC.

This clonotype occurred once. This chain links TRBV5-4 with TRBJ1-2; tentative D call: TRBD1 (5 bases). Per the germline V gene, CDR1 is SGHNT and CDR2 is YYREEE (reference sequence). The CDR3 is 16 amino acids. V gave up 4 bases and J gave up 3 bases, with 19 bases separating them. Here the CDR3 reads CASSPSGFSGDYGYTF. The CDR3 region has the DNA TGTGCCAGCAGCCCCAGCGGCTTCTCGGGGGACTATGGCTACACCTTC.

V usage is TRBV29-1 and J usage is TRBJ2-7; TRBD2 agrees at 11 bases. Trimming removed 5 bases from V and 3 bases from J; junction bases left unmatched: 0. This CDR3 contains 12 residues. Germline-derived CDR1 and CDR2 are SQVTM and ANQGSEA. The chain's CDR3 is CSVLAGGYEQYF. CDR3 nucleotides: TGCAGCGTTCTAGCGGGGGGCTACGAGCAGTACTTC.

CDR3 bases: TGTGCCAGCAGCCTGACCTTGAAAAACATTCAGTACTTC. This gives the protein CASSLTLKNIQYF. This sequence joins TRBV5-6 and TRBJ2-4; D is ambiguous. V lost 4 bases and J lost 4, with 9 bases in between. In germline, CDR1 is SGHDT, CDR2 YYEEEE. The CDR3 has 13 amino acids.

V usage is TRBV28 and J usage is TRBJ1-2; D perhaps matches TRBD1 (5 bases). The CDR3 covers 15 residues. Germline CDR1 MDHEN, CDR2 SYDVKM. With 3 bases removed from V and 3 bases from J, the gap between germline ends came to 14 bases. The chain's CDR3 is CASSFYQGRDYGYTF. For the CDR3, the DNA is TGTGCCAGCAGTTTCTACCAGGGCAGGGACTATGGCTACACCTTC.

This clonotype was observed a few times. This chain joins TRBV4-1 and TRBJ1-1; D not resolved. Germline V gene data show CDR1 as MGHRA and CDR2 as YSYEKL. Deletions cut 4 bases from V and 3 bases from J, with 18 bases between. The CDR3 runs to 16 residues. The CDR3 coding sequence is TGCGCCAGCAGCCCTCCCATGAGGGTGGGTTACACTGAAGCTTTCTTT. Translating gives CASSPPMRVGYTEAFF.